The 29 T cell receptor beta chains presented below share a single source sample, sequenced in a study of control samples from healthy donors and cancer patients. The data were produced by immunoSEQ multiplex PCR, yet TCRdb's version contains in-frame clones alone and is incomplete. Of about 110,000 clones in the sample, 70% to 85% were seen once. Sequenced material: blood. Receptor source: a man younger than 35 in good health.

V and J are TRBV10-3 and TRBJ2-7; possibly TRBD1 for D (5 bases). The V and J ends lost 4 bases and 4 bases respectively, with 11 bases between them. Germline lookup yields CDR1 ENHRY and CDR2 SYGVKD. The CDR3 length is 13 residues. This chain's CDR3 is CAISVDRRYEQYV. CDR3 DNA sequence: TGTGCCATCAGTGTCGACAGACGTTACGAGCAGTACGTC.

The chain carries TRBV15 and TRBJ1-3, with D maybe TRBD1 (5 bases). The CDR3 has 16 residues. Trimming cost V 0 bases and J 0 bases, with 9 bases left between them. Germline CDR1 is LNHNV and CDR2 is YYDKDF (reference sequence). The CDR3 DNA follows: TGTGCCACCAGCAGAGATGGGGGTAGCTCTGGAAACACCATATATTTT. Encoded protein: CATSRDGGSSGNTIYF.

The chain joins TRBV12-3 or TRBV12-4 to TRBJ2-6; D is ambiguous. Trimming stripped 6 bases from V and 2 bases from J, with 5 bases between. The CDR3 loop spans 13 amino acids. CDR3 sequence: CASRVAGANVLTF. CDR3 in DNA: TGTGCCAGCAGGGTGGCTGGGGCCAACGTCCTGACTTTC.

The gene calls are TRBV19 and TRBJ1-5, with D unresolved. Per germline, CDR1 LNHDA and CDR2 SQIVND (reference sequence). Deletions cut 8 bases from V and 4 bases from J, with 9 bases between. The length of the CDR3 is 12 residues. Written as DNA, the CDR3 is TGTGCCAGTGGTCCTATTAATCAGCCCCAGCATTTT. This gives the protein CASGPINQPQHF.

The chain joins TRBV2 to TRBJ1-5; D not certain. Germline V CDR1 and CDR2: SNHLY, FYNNEI. V shed 9 bases and J shed 0 bases, with 12 bases lying between them. This CDR3 contains 14 residues. CDR3 loop: CASSWMVSNQPQHF. The CDR3, as DNA: TGTGCCAGTTCTTGGATGGTTAGCAATCAGCCCCAGCATTTT.

The chain carries TRBV23-1 and TRBJ1-6; the match to TRBD1 covers 11 bases. TRBV23-1 carries the ORF label, with uncertain function. The CDR3 is made up of 20 amino acids. V lost 0 bases and J lost 1; bases outside the gene matches: 8. Here the CDR3 DNA reads TGCGCCAGCAGTCAATCAGGGGGACAGGGGGTTGGTTCCTATAATTCACCCCTCCACTTT. Amino acids: CASSQSGGQGVGSYNSPLHF.

The rearrangement joins TRBV6-4 to TRBJ2-3; D remains unclear. Germline CDR1 reads MRHNA; CDR2 reads SNTAGT. The CDR3 consists of 14 residues. The V gene lost 5 bases and the J gene lost 2 bases, with 11 bases spanning the gap. CDR3 region: CASSMDGSTDTQYF. CDR3 coding DNA: TGTGCCAGCAGTATGGACGGATCCACAGATACGCAGTATTTT.

This chain uses TRBV9 with TRBJ1-1; a weak D match, TRBD1 (6 bases). Germline CDR1 is SGDLS and CDR2 is YYNGEE. Trimming took off 4 bases at V and 5 bases at J, with 21 bases between the two ends. This CDR3 is 16 amino acids long. Here the CDR3 reads CASSSQASGVGTEAFF. DNA for the CDR3: TGTGCCAGCAGCTCCCAGGCCTCAGGGGTAGGGACTGAAGCTTTCTTT.

The rearrangement links TRBV19 to TRBJ2-2, with TRBD1 as a possible D gene (5 bases). The CDR3 loop spans 15 amino acids. Germline CDR1 and CDR2: LNHDA and SQIVND (reference sequence). Trimming cost V 2 bases and J 2 bases, with 9 bases left between them. Here the CDR3 DNA reads TGTGCCAGTAGTATACGGCAGGGTAACACCGGGGAGCTGTTTTTT. As protein: CASSIRQGNTGELFF.

The J gene is TRBJ2-5, the V gene TRBV10-3; the D gene is possibly TRBD2 (5 bases). V was trimmed by 8 bases and J by 3 bases, leaving 13 bases between them. The CDR3 covers 13 residues. Germline V gene lookup returns CDR1 ENHRY and CDR2 SYGVKD. CDR3 region: CAIPLKGEETQYF. The CDR3 DNA follows: TGTGCCATCCCACTCAAGGGAGAAGAGACCCAGTACTTC.

This clone has a single count. The rearrangement joins TRBV10-1 to TRBJ1-2; D not certain. The CDR3 consists of 13 residues. Germline CDR1 is WNHNN and CDR2 is SYGVQD (reference sequence). V was pared by 2 bases and J by 3 bases, with 7 bases between. The CDR3 DNA is TGCGCCAGCAGTGAGGAGGCAGACTATGGCTACACCTTC. It yields the protein CASSEEADYGYTF.

This clone turned up a few times. This chain joins TRBV19 and TRBJ1-1, with unresolved D. Looked up from germline, CDR1 is LNHDA and CDR2 is SQIVND (reference sequence). The V end was cut by 5 bases, the J end by 8 bases, with 15 bases between. The CDR3 totals 13 residues. Written as DNA, the CDR3 is TGTGCCAGTAGTCCCCGAGACGGAGCCGAAGCTTTCTTT. Its translation: CASSPRDGAEAFF.

The V call is TRBV19, the J call TRBJ1-1; no clear D gene. Germline loops: CDR1 LNHDA, CDR2 SQIVND (reference sequence). The CDR3 totals 13 residues. V lost 2 bases, J lost 1 base, and 5 bases lay in between. CDR3 in amino acids: CASSIKENTEAFF. CDR3 nucleotides: TGTGCCAGTAGTATAAAGGAGAACACTGAAGCTTTCTTT.

The chain carries TRBV4-1 and TRBJ1-2; no definite D call. The CDR3 covers 15 residues. Germline V gives CDR1 MGHRA, CDR2 YSYEKL. The ends were cut back, 0 bases at V and 4 bases at J, with 12 bases in the middle. The CDR3 here is CASSQEWGNGYGYTF. The CDR3 DNA reads as TGCGCCAGCAGCCAAGAGTGGGGTAACGGCTATGGCTACACCTTC.

J is TRBJ2-1 and V is TRBV9, with no clear D. The ends were cut back, 3 bases at V and 6 bases at J, with 19 bases in the middle. Germline assignment: CDR1 SGDLS and CDR2 YYNGEE. CDR3 length: 16 residues. The DNA of the CDR3 is TGTGCCAGCAGCGCCGCGACAAGGCGAGGAGTCAATGAGCAGTTCTTC. Its translation: CASSAATRRGVNEQFF. The full variable domain, its missing parts supplied by reference TRBV9 and TRBJ2-1, is DSGVTQTPKHLITATGQRVTLRCSPRSGDLSVYWYQQSLDQGLQFLIQYYNGEERAKGNILERFSAQQFPDLHSELNLSSLELGDSALYFCASSAATRRGVNEQFFGPGTRLTVL.

The chain has TRBV9 and TRBJ2-1; perhaps TRBD2 as D (6 bases). V shed 3 bases and J shed 9 bases, with 19 bases lying between them. The germline gives CDR1 SGDLS, CDR2 YYNGEE. CDR3 length: 15 residues. The CDR3 region is CASSALGGGIGEQFF. As DNA, the CDR3 is TGTGCCAGCAGCGCCTTAGGTGGGGGGATCGGTGAGCAGTTCTTC.

This chain joins TRBV4-2 and TRBJ2-3; TRBD2 might be the D (6 bases). The V end was cut by 0 bases, the J end by 0 bases, with 10 bases between. The CDR3 is made up of 16 amino acids. The V gene's germline CDR1 is LGHNA and CDR2 YNFKEQ. The CDR3 region has the DNA TGTGCCAGCAGCCAAGACGCTAGCGAGAGCACAGATACGCAGTATTTT. It specifies CASSQDASESTDTQYF.

The chain has TRBV11-2 and TRBJ2-3, with a possible D match to TRBD1 (5 bases). The CDR3 contains 14 residues. V was cut by 3 bases and J by 6 bases, with 13 bases left in between. CDR1 is SGHAT, CDR2 FQNNGV, per germline. CDR3 in amino acids: CASSFTGIVDTQYF. The CDR3 region has the DNA TGTGCCAGCAGCTTTACAGGCATCGTGGATACGCAGTATTTT. The variable domain in full, completed from reference TRBV11-2 and TRBJ2-3, reads EAGVAQSPRYKIIEKRQSVAFWCNPISGHATLYWYQQILGQGPKLLIQFQNNGVVDDSQLPKDRFSAERLKGVDSTLKIQPAKLEDSAVYLCASSFTGIVDTQYFGPGTRLTVL.

This clone has just one count. The chain joins TRBV3-1 (or the pseudogene TRBV3-2) to TRBJ1-2; TRBD1 aligns across 9 bases. Per the germline V gene, CDR1 is LGHDT and CDR2 is YNNKEL (reference sequence). Trimming took 3 bases from V and 8 from J; bases not matched to a gene: 13. The CDR3 has 16 amino acids. CDR3 sequence (DNA): TGTGCCAGCAGCCAGGACCCCGGGACAGGGAGCTGGGGCTACACCTTC. Translated, it gives CASSQDPGTGSWGYTF.

The chain joins TRBV6-5 to TRBJ2-2; D possibly corresponds to TRBD2 (6 bases). From germline, CDR1 is MNHEY and CDR2 SVGAGI. The CDR3 is 15 amino acids. The ends were cut back, 8 bases at V and 3 bases at J, with 16 bases in the middle. The CDR3 loop reads CASVGIAAYTGELFF. The CDR3 DNA reads TGTGCCAGCGTGGGGATAGCGGCCTACACCGGGGAGCTGTTTTTT.

This clone showed up just a few times. The chain links TRBV6-1 to TRBJ2-7; D is undetermined. The CDR3 sequence is 16 residues long. Trimming took 2 bases from V and 7 from J, leaving 21 bases between them. CDR1 MNHNS and CDR2 SASEGT come from the germline V gene. Written as DNA, the CDR3 is TGTGCCAGCAGTGAACGTGGATCTAACAGAGCCGGTGAGCAGTACGTC. Its protein product is CASSERGSNRAGEQYV.

The gene calls are TRBV27 and TRBJ2-3; 8 bases fit TRBD1. Germline CDR1 MNHEY, CDR2 SMNVEV (reference sequence). J gave up 3 bases and V 6 bases, and 2 bases lay outside the gene matches. The CDR3 covers 13 residues. The CDR3 sequence: CASRQGVTDTQYF. The DNA for the CDR3 is TGTGCCAGCAGACAGGGGGTAACAGATACGCAGTATTTT.

The chain is built from TRBV21-1 and TRBJ1-2; the table's TRBD1 call for D was not verified on the DNA. TRBV21-1 is an annotated pseudogene. This CDR3 spans 15 amino acids. The CDR3 spells CASSKNSGREYGYTF. The CDR3 DNA sequence: TGTGCCAGCAGCAAAAATTCGGGCAGGGAATACGGCTACACCTTC.

The rearrangement uses TRBV7-9 and TRBJ1-1, with D unclear. Germline V lookup: CDR1 SEHNR, CDR2 FQNEAQ (reference sequence). The CDR3 loop spans 14 amino acids. Between the trimmed V and J ends, which lost 6 bases and 5 bases, there was a span of 16 bases. The CDR3 protein is CASSLMSVGTEAFF. The CDR3 DNA sequence: TGTGCCAGCAGTCTCATGAGCGTAGGGACTGAAGCTTTCTTT. Using reference TRBV7-9 and TRBJ1-1 for the parts outside the CDR3, the full variable domain is DTGVSQNPRHKITKRGQNVTFRCDPISEHNRLYWYRQTLGQGPEFLTYFQNEAQLEKSRLLSDRFSAERPKGSFSTLEIQRTEQGDSAMYLCASSLMSVGTEAFFGQGTRLTVV.

V usage is TRBV7-2 and J usage is TRBJ2-3; 8 bases agree with TRBD1. V shed 4 bases and J 6 bases; nucleotides not matched to a gene: 6. CDR1 SGHTA and CDR2 FQGNSA come from the germline V gene. The CDR3 runs 14 residues. The CDR3 DNA is TGTGCCAGCAGCTGGACAGGGTATGAGGATACGCAGTATTTT. Translation gives CASSWTGYEDTQYF.

The chain uses TRBV7-6 and TRBJ1-1; D unclear. CDR1 SGHVS and CDR2 FNYEAQ come from the germline V gene. CDR3 length: 16 residues. Trimming pared 4 bases from V and 5 bases from J, leaving 20 bases between. The CDR3 protein is CASSSLVAGGGTEAFF. The CDR3, as DNA: TGTGCCAGCAGCTCCCTCGTCGCGGGCGGTGGGACTGAAGCTTTCTTT.

This clone occurred once. This chain links TRBV20-1 with TRBJ2-4, with a possible D match to TRBD2 (5 bases). Germline CDR1 is DFQATT and CDR2 is SNEGSKA (reference sequence). There are 16 residues in the CDR3. V was clipped by 3 bases and J by 5 bases, with 20 bases between them. In nucleotides, the CDR3 is TGCAGTGCTAGTCAGATTAGCGCGCTGAGCCAAAACATTCAGTACTTC. Protein product: CSASQISALSQNIQYF.

The V gene is TRBV19, the J gene TRBJ2-2; the D gene is possibly TRBD2 (6 bases). This CDR3 comprises 15 residues. CDR1 is LNHDA, CDR2 SQIVND, per germline (reference sequence). The ends were cut back, 4 bases at V and 4 bases at J, with 13 bases in the middle. CDR3 in DNA: TGTGCCAGTAGTAGGCCAGGAGCGGGCACCGGGGAGCTGTTTTTT. It is translated as CASSRPGAGTGELFF.

The sample holds a few counts of this clone. The chain uses TRBV6-5 and TRBJ1-1, with D perhaps matching TRBD1 (5 bases). CDR1 is MNHEY and CDR2 is SVGAGI in the germline V gene. The CDR3 totals 14 residues. The ends were cut back, 5 bases at V and 3 bases at J, with 13 bases in the middle. CDR3 region: CASSTRRGDTEAFF. The CDR3 DNA reads TGTGCCAGCAGTACCCGTCGGGGGGACACTGAAGCTTTCTTT.